This TCR beta chain is from a study of PD-L1 blockade in urothelial cancer. A spike-in of synthetic TCR analog templates was added to each PCR. Only in-frame clones appear in the TCRdb table, and some are missing; sequencing was by immunoSEQ multiplex PCR. The sample shows about 32,000 clones, 35% to 40% of them seen only once. The V gene end was trimmed by 2 bases and the J gene end by 1 base; junction bases not matched to a gene: 5. The CDR3 totals 18 residues. Germline V CDR1 and CDR2: SGHAT, FQDESV (reference sequence). As to this clone: Its target is unknown.

Regarding the study as a whole: At the 3-week point, tumor-associated blood clones expanded more in durable-benefit patients.

This chain joins TRBV11-1 and TRBJ2-2; TRBD2 matches 12 bases. The specimen comprised tumor tissue, sampled before atezolizumab (anti-PD-L1) treatment. This clonotype originated in a man aged 55-75 years with urothelial cancer. This chain's CDR3 is CASSLRLGLAGNTGELFF. In DNA form, the CDR3 reads TGTGCCAGCAGCTTAAGATTGGGACTAGCGGGGAACACCGGGGAGCTGTTTTTT.